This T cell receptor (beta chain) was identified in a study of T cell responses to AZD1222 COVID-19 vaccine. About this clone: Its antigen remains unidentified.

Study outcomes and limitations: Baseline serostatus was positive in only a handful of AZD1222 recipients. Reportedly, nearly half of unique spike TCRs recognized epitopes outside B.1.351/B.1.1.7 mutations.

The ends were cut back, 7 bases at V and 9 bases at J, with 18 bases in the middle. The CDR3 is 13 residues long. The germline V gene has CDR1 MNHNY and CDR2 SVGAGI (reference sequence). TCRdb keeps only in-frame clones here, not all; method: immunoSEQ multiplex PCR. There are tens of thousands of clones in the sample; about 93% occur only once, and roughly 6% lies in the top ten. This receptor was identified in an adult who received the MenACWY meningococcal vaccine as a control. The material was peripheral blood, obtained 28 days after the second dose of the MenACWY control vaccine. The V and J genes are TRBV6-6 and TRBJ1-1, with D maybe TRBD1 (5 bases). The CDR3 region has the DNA TGTGCCAGCACCCGTAGGGCCAGGGAAAAAGCTTTCTTT. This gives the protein CASTRRAREKAFF.